Presented here are 26 T cell receptor beta chains from one specimen sequenced in a study of PD-L1 blockade in urothelial cancer. The repertoire was sequenced with immunoSEQ multiplex PCR; TCRdb's copy has only in-frame clones and lacks some. The sample contains about 48,000 clones, around 80% of which appear only once. Time point specified: peripheral blood 6 weeks after treatment start. This specimen was PBMCs, taken around atezolizumab (anti-PD-L1) treatment. The receptor set was obtained from a man in his 70s with urothelial cancer.

The chain links TRBV19 to TRBJ2-3; 7 nucleotides line up with TRBD2. The trim removed 8 bases at V and 6 bases at J, leaving 11 bases unmatched. There are 14 residues in the CDR3. In germline, CDR1 is LNHDA, CDR2 SQIVND (reference sequence). CDR3 sequence: CASAGTMGDDTQYF. DNA for the CDR3: TGTGCCAGTGCCGGGACTATGGGGGACGATACGCAGTATTTT.

V is TRBV11-2 and J is TRBJ2-7, with 7 bases that match TRBD1. CDR3 length: 14 residues. Germline values: CDR1 SGHAT, CDR2 FQNNGV. Trimming took 6 bases from V and 2 from J; bases not matched to a gene: 7. In DNA form, the CDR3 reads TGTGCCAGCAGAGCACAGGGGCCACCCTACGAGCAGTACTTC. Amino acids: CASRAQGPPYEQYF.

This chain uses TRBV6-1 with TRBJ2-3; TRBD2 is a possible D gene (6 bases). The V gene's germline CDR1 is MNHNS and CDR2 SASEGT. V dropped 8 bases and J dropped 6 bases, with 15 bases sitting between them. This CDR3 is built from 13 residues. CDR3 sequence reads: CASAAWGVDTQYF. The CDR3 bases are TGTGCCAGCGCTGCGTGGGGGGTGGATACGCAGTATTTT.

The table lists this clone with a few counts. The chain employs TRBV6-1 and TRBJ2-7; 7 nucleotides line up with TRBD2. Germline assignment: CDR1 MNHNS and CDR2 SASEGT. CDR3 length: 16 amino acids. V dropped 3 bases and J dropped 1; count of bases not matched to a gene: 9. CDR3 in DNA: TGTGCCAGCAGTGATTTAGGAGCGGGGAATTCCTACGAGCAGTACTTC. Translating gives CASSDLGAGNSYEQYF.

The chain has TRBV5-1 and TRBJ1-2; D is unclear. The CDR3 runs to 12 residues. V was clipped by 0 bases and J by 8 bases, with 8 bases between them. The V gene's germline CDR1 is SGHRS and CDR2 YFSETQ. CDR3 in DNA: TGCGCCAGCAGCTTGGATGAGGCGGGCTACACCTTC. This encodes CASSLDEAGYTF.

This chain connects TRBV6-4 to TRBJ2-3, with 7 bases matching TRBD2. Germline-derived CDR1 and CDR2 are MRHNA and SNTAGT. The CDR3 spans 15 residues. The junction had 14 bases not matched to a gene; V was cut back by 5 bases and J by 9 bases. The DNA for the CDR3 is TGTGCCAGCAGTCCCGAGACTAGCTTAACGGGGACGCAGTATTTT. Residues: CASSPETSLTGTQYF.

The chain couples TRBV5-1 to TRBJ2-3, with 7 bases matching TRBD1. V shed 0 bases, J shed 2 bases, and the junction held 3 bases outside the gene matches. The CDR3 loop spans 15 amino acids. Germline-derived CDR1 and CDR2 are SGHRS and YFSETQ. CDR3 residues: CASSLDRGITDTQYF. In nucleotides, the CDR3 is TGCGCCAGCAGCTTGGACAGGGGAATCACAGATACGCAGTATTTT. The entire variable domain, with the rest obtained from reference TRBV5-1 and TRBJ2-3, is as follows: KAGVTQTPRYLIKTRGQQVTLSCSPISGHRSVSWYQQTPGQGLQFLFEYFSETQRNKGNFPGRFSGRQFSNSRSEMNVSTLELGDSALYLCASSLDRGITDTQYFGPGTRLTVL.

The gene calls are TRBV11-3 and TRBJ2-7; 16 bases align to TRBD2. This CDR3 spans 19 amino acids. V shed 4 bases, J shed 6 bases, and the junction held 15 bases outside the gene matches. CDR1 and CDR2 from the germline V gene are SGHNT and YENEEA. The CDR3 bases are TGTGCCAGCAGCTCGGGGACTAGCGGGAGGGTTCGGGTTTCGGTCGAGCAGTACTTC. Translated, it gives CASSSGTSGRVRVSVEQYF.

CDR3 sequence reads: CASSFGSGGLYEQYF. Written as DNA, the CDR3 is TGTGCCAGCAGTTTCGGTAGCGGAGGTCTCTACGAGCAGTACTTC. This chain links TRBV27 with TRBJ2-7, with D possibly TRBD2 on 6 matching bases. This CDR3 contains 15 residues. Germline CDR1 reads MNHEY; CDR2 reads SMNVEV (reference sequence). Deletions cut 3 bases from V and 3 bases from J, with 15 bases between.

This clone was seen only once. The chain uses TRBV5-1 and TRBJ2-7; 8 positions match TRBD1. The junction had 9 bases not matched to a gene; V was cut back by 4 bases and J by 3 bases. CDR3 length: 15 residues. Germline V gene data show CDR1 as SGHRS and CDR2 as YFSETQ. CDR3 sequence reads: CASSVGQGRGYEQYF. The CDR3 DNA reads TGCGCCAGCAGCGTAGGACAGGGCCGGGGCTACGAGCAGTACTTC.

The table lists this clone with a count of one. The rearrangement links TRBV27 to TRBJ1-1; D may be TRBD1 (5 bases). CDR3 size: 15 residues. The V gene's germline CDR1 is MNHEY and CDR2 SMNVEV (reference sequence). Trimming shortened V by 0 bases and J by 4 bases, and 12 bases separated the two germline ends. The CDR3 DNA reads as TGTGCCAGCAGTTTATCGCAGGGCGGTAGCACTGAAGCTTTCTTT. Amino acids: CASSLSQGGSTEAFF.

V gene TRBV11-1 combines with J gene TRBJ1-3, with D uncertain. CDR3 length equals 12 residues. Germline V gives CDR1 SGHAT, CDR2 FQDESV (reference sequence). V shed 5 bases and J shed 9 bases, with 11 bases lying between them. The CDR3 here is CASSRKSGTIYF. The CDR3 DNA sequence: TGTGCCAGCAGCCGGAAGTCGGGCACCATATATTTT.

This rearrangement joins TRBV6-5 to TRBJ2-7, with 7 nucleotides matching TRBD2. Germline lookup yields CDR1 MNHEY and CDR2 SVGAGI. The CDR3 sequence is 16 residues long. The trim removed 2 bases at V and 1 base at J, leaving 8 bases unmatched. In DNA, the CDR3 is TGTGCCAGCAGTTACGTTGGGGCGGGAGTTTCCTACGAGCAGTACTTC. Residues: CASSYVGAGVSYEQYF.

About this clone itself: The junction and the germline gene differ at one end; a read error may be behind it. This chain links TRBV6-5 with TRBJ2-7, with 9 nucleotides matching TRBD1. Germline-derived CDR1 and CDR2 are MNHEY and SVGAGI. The CDR3 is 14 amino acids. CDR3 region: CASSYLGQGNEQYF. CDR3 nucleotides: TGTGCCAGCAGCTACTTGGGACAGGGAAACGAGCAGTACTTC.

V usage is TRBV7-2 and J usage is TRBJ2-7; D possibly corresponds to TRBD2 (7 bases). Germline CDR1 SGHTA, CDR2 FQGNSA. Trimming took off 5 bases at V and 7 bases at J, with 18 bases between the two ends. The CDR3 runs to 14 residues. CDR3 loop: CASSGVGGRSEQYF. CDR3 nucleotides: TGTGCCAGCAGCGGGGTGGGGGGGCGAAGTGAGCAGTACTTC.

The V gene is TRBV7-3, the J gene TRBJ2-5; weak D call: TRBD2 (5 bases). V was pared by 0 bases and J by 5 bases, with 13 bases between. Germline assignment: CDR1 SGHTA and CDR2 FQGTGA. CDR3 size: 15 residues. The CDR3 DNA reads TGTGCCAGCAGCTTAACGTCGGCCCAGCGGGAGACCCAGTACTTC. Protein sequence: CASSLTSAQRETQYF.

The chain has TRBV2 and TRBJ1-3, with 7 positions matching TRBD1. CDR1 and CDR2 (germline): SNHLY, FYNNEI. J was trimmed by 4 bases and V by 7 bases; bases with no gene match: 7. The CDR3 extends over 14 amino acids. CDR3 sequence reads: CASTEQGSGNTIYF. The CDR3 region has the DNA TGTGCCAGCACCGAACAGGGGTCCGGAAACACCATATATTTT.

The rearrangement joins TRBV7-9 to TRBJ2-3; the D gene is possibly TRBD2 (6 bases). Germline CDR1 reads SEHNR; CDR2 reads FQNEAQ (reference sequence). The CDR3 consists of 14 residues. Trimming pared 7 bases from V and 2 bases from J, leaving 13 bases between. The CDR3 loop reads CASNRGGATDTQYF. In DNA, the CDR3 is TGTGCCAGCAACAGAGGAGGGGCCACAGATACGCAGTATTTT. The whole variable domain, filled in from reference TRBV7-9 and TRBJ2-3, reads DTGVSQNPRHKITKRGQNVTFRCDPISEHNRLYWYRQTLGQGPEFLTYFQNEAQLEKSRLLSDRFSAERPKGSFSTLEIQRTEQGDSAMYLCASNRGGATDTQYFGPGTRLTVL.

This clone was counted only a few times. For the CDR3, the DNA is TGTGCCAGCATACAGCCCCCAGCCAACACTGAAGCTTTCTTT. This translates into CASIQPPANTEAFF. The rearrangement links TRBV28 to TRBJ1-1; unclear D gene. The CDR3 contains 14 residues. V lost 7 bases to trimming and J lost 2 bases, with 14 bases between them. From germline, CDR1 is MDHEN and CDR2 SYDVKM.

This clone was observed a handful of times. CDR3 amino acids: CASSLVLADYEQYF. The CDR3 DNA is TGCGCCAGCAGCTTGGTTCTAGCGGACTACGAGCAGTACTTC. This chain joins TRBV5-1 and TRBJ2-7; TRBD2 matches at 7 bases. Unmatched junction bases numbered 3, after V lost 0 bases and J lost 3 bases. CDR3 length equals 14 residues. Germline values: CDR1 SGHRS, CDR2 YFSETQ.

This rearrangement joins TRBV7-9 to TRBJ2-3; 7 nucleotides align to TRBD2. V gave up 5 bases and J gave up 4 bases; unmatched junction bases: 6. The germline V gene encodes CDR1 SEHNR and CDR2 FQNEAQ (reference sequence). The CDR3 totals 14 residues. The CDR3 protein is CASSLTSVPDTQYF. CDR3 nucleotide sequence: TGTGCCAGCAGCCTTACTAGCGTTCCAGATACGCAGTATTTT.

This chain uses TRBV11-3 with TRBJ2-2; a possible D gene is TRBD1 (6 bases). There are 15 residues in the CDR3. The ends were cut back, 5 bases at V and 5 bases at J, with 15 bases in the middle. Germline lookup yields CDR1 SGHNT and CDR2 YENEEA. This chain's CDR3 is CASSRNRASTGELFF. Here the CDR3 DNA reads TGTGCCAGCAGCCGAAACAGGGCCTCTACCGGGGAGCTGTTTTTT.

The V gene is TRBV2, the J gene TRBJ1-5; D is possibly TRBD1 (5 bases). The CDR3 is 14 amino acids. Germline V gene lookup returns CDR1 SNHLY and CDR2 FYNNEI. Trimming took 5 bases from V and 4 from J, leaving 12 bases between them. The CDR3 region has the DNA TGTGCCAGCAGTTTGGCGGGGGGAAATCAGCCCCAGCATTTT. As protein: CASSLAGGNQPQHF.

The chain carries TRBV19 and TRBJ1-1, with 10 bases aligning to TRBD1. Germline V CDR1 and CDR2: LNHDA, SQIVND (reference sequence). J lost 3 bases, V lost 3 bases, and 7 bases had no gene match. The CDR3 has 16 amino acids. The CDR3 coding sequence is TGTGCCAGTAGTATGGGGACAGGGGCGACATACACTGAAGCTTTCTTT. Amino acid sequence: CASSMGTGATYTEAFF.

The rearrangement joins TRBV19 to TRBJ1-3; D is undetermined. This CDR3 has 11 amino acids. Between the trimmed V and J ends, which lost 6 bases and 8 bases, there was a span of 8 bases. Germline CDR1 is LNHDA and CDR2 is SQIVND (reference sequence). The CDR3, as DNA: TGTGCCAGTAGAAACTTAGACACCATATATTTT. Amino acid sequence: CASRNLDTIYF.

This rearrangement joins TRBV5-1 to TRBJ2-3, with D tentatively TRBD1 (5 bases). Germline lookup yields CDR1 SGHRS and CDR2 YFSETQ. The CDR3 is 16 amino acids. Trimming cost V 0 bases and J 2 bases, with 13 bases left between them. The CDR3 reads CASSLEGVGVTDTQYF. Here the CDR3 DNA reads TGCGCCAGCAGCTTGGAAGGGGTTGGGGTCACAGATACGCAGTATTTT.